This is a list of T cell receptor beta chains from one sample in a study of blood T cell repertoires in COVID-19. The data were produced by immunoSEQ multiplex PCR, yet TCRdb's version contains in-frame clones alone and is incomplete. There are fewer than 350,000 clones in the sample; about 86% occur only once, and about 4% lies in the top ten. Source material: PBMCs or T cells enriched from blood (not recorded which). The receptor set was obtained from a woman in her thirties or forties with acute COVID-19. The CDR3 runs from the conserved cysteine through the conserved F or W. A D gene is named only where the DNA matches it firmly. Clone sizes are given selectively: once, few, many, or a class where the clone is expanded.

J gene	clone size	D gene	V gene	CDR3 DNA	CDR3 protein
TRBJ2-7	.	.	TRBV28	TGTGCCAGCACCCCCCCAGGGTTTCAGGACGAGCAGTACTTC	CASTPPGFQDEQYF
TRBJ2-3	.	.	TRBV28	TGTGCCAGCAGTCCTTATAGCACAGATACGCAGTATTTT	CASSPYSTDTQYF
TRBJ2-1	once	.	TRBV9	TGTGCCAGCAGCGTAGGGGGGGTTCGGACCTACAATGAGCAGTTCTTC	CASSVGGVRTYNEQFF
TRBJ1-6	.	.	TRBV28	TGTGCCAGCAGTCGGGCGGACTCGAGCTCCTATAATTCACCCCTCCACTTT	CASSRADSSSYNSPLHF
TRBJ2-1	.	TRBD2	TRBV11-3	TGTGCCAGCAGCTTAAGGACTAGCGGGAATTCCTACAATGAGCAGTTCTTC	CASSLRTSGNSYNEQFF
TRBJ2-2	.	TRBD2	TRBV7-9	TGTGCCAGCAGCTTGGATAGGGGACTAGCGAACACCGGGGAGCTGTTTTTT	CASSLDRGLANTGELFF
TRBJ1-3	.	TRBD1	TRBV19	TGTGCCAGTAGTTCTTATCAAATGGGGACAGGGCTGAACTCGAGAAGCGACACCATATATTTT	CASSSYQMGTGLNSRSDTIYF
TRBJ2-3	.	TRBD2	TRBV19	TGTGCCAGTAGTATAGACTCGCCGGGACTAGATGCGGATACGCAGTATTTT	CASSIDSPGLDADTQYF
TRBJ1-1	.	.	TRBV9	TGTGCCAGCAGCGTAGGGGGCTTGCTCACTGAAGCTTTCTTT	CASSVGGLLTEAFF
TRBJ2-1	.	.	TRBV5-6	TGTGCCAGCAGCTACCCTACCGGGTCCTACAATGAGCAGTTCTTC	CASSYPTGSYNEQFF
TRBJ1-5	few	TRBD1	TRBV4-3	TGCGCCAGCAGCCAAGGACAGGGCCGGAATCAGCCCCAGCATTTT	CASSQGQGRNQPQHF
TRBJ1-3	few	.	TRBV27	TGTGCCAGCAGTCCGTTCCGGGGGGCTGGAAACACCATATATTTT	CASSPFRGAGNTIYF
TRBJ1-2	.	.	TRBV4-3	TGCGCCAGCAGCTTAACTTGGACAGTCGAAAACTATGGCTACACCTTC	CASSLTWTVENYGYTF
TRBJ1-5	.	TRBD1	TRBV28	TGTGCCAGCAGGGACGGGACAGGGGGGTTCAATCAGCCCCAGCATTTT	CASRDGTGGFNQPQHF
TRBJ1-5	few	.	TRBV28	TGTGCCAGCAGTTCCGTTTATATAGATCAGCCCCAGCATTTT	CASSSVYIDQPQHF